A single sample is the source of the 20 T cell receptor beta chains below, sequenced in a study of blood T cell repertoires in COVID-19. The method was immunoSEQ multiplex PCR; TCRdb's version includes in-frame clones alone and lacks a portion of them. Of under 200,000 clones listed, about four fifths are singletons. The material sequenced was PBMCs or T cells enriched from blood (not recorded which). These receptors came from a woman aged 55-69 years who had recovered from COVID-19.

J is TRBJ1-2 and V is TRBV2; 11 positions agree with TRBD1. CDR3 length equals 14 residues. Germline V lookup: CDR1 SNHLY, CDR2 FYNNEI. V lost 4 bases, J lost 7 bases, and 5 bases stayed unmatched. CDR3 DNA: TGTGCCAGCAGTGTGTGGACAGGGGGCTCTGGCTACACCTTC. Translating gives CASSVWTGGSGYTF.

The chain employs TRBV9 and TRBJ2-2; D remains ambiguous. V was pared by 4 bases and J by 0 bases, with 16 bases between. This CDR3 comprises 17 residues. Germline V gene sequence: CDR1 SGDLS, CDR2 YYNGEE. The CDR3 nucleotides are TGTGCCAGCAGCCCCCATTGGGCAGGTGCGAACACCGGGGAGCTGTTTTTT. Translated: CASSPHWAGANTGELFF.

There are a few counts of this clone. The chain employs TRBV29-1 and TRBJ1-1, with D hard to call. Deletions cut 5 bases from V and 4 bases from J, with 8 bases between. CDR1 and CDR2 from the germline V gene are SQVTM and ANQGSEA. CDR3 length: 11 amino acids. This CDR3 reads CSVSSSTEAFF. For the CDR3, the DNA is TGCAGCGTTAGTTCGAGCACTGAAGCTTTCTTT.

The chain carries TRBV19 and TRBJ1-5; D unresolved. From germline, CDR1 is LNHDA and CDR2 SQIVND (reference sequence). The CDR3 spans 16 residues. The V end lost 7 bases, the J end lost 0 bases, and 16 bases lay between the germline ends. In nucleotides, the CDR3 is TGTGCCAGTACCCCGGGAGGGTATTATAGCAATCAGCCCCAGCATTTT. Protein sequence: CASTPGGYYSNQPQHF.

CDR3 loop: CASSYRGTDEKLFF. The DNA of the CDR3 is TGTGCCAGCAGTTACCGCGGGACGGATGAAAAACTGTTTTTT. The V call is TRBV6-5, the J call TRBJ1-4; possible D gene TRBD1, 5 bases. The CDR3 has 14 amino acids. Trimming shortened V by 2 bases and J by 6 bases, and 10 bases separated the two germline ends. CDR1 is MNHEY and CDR2 is SVGAGI in the germline V gene.

The V and J genes are TRBV2 and TRBJ2-7; 8 bases are shared with TRBD1. The V gene end was trimmed by 5 bases and the J gene end by 1 base; junction bases not matched to a gene: 4. The CDR3 covers 14 residues. CDR1 and CDR2 from the germline V gene are SNHLY and FYNNEI. DNA of the CDR3: TGTGCCAGCAGTCGAGACAGGGGTTCCTACGAGCAGTACTTC. Amino acid sequence: CASSRDRGSYEQYF.

This clone came up many times. The chain is built from TRBV24-1 and TRBJ1-2; D remains ambiguous. This CDR3 has 15 residues. The ends were cut back, 3 bases at V and 1 base at J, with 11 bases in the middle. Germline values: CDR1 KGHDR, CDR2 SFDVKD. CDR3 DNA sequence: TGTGCCACCAGTGATAAAGGGAGGGATAACTATGGCTACACCTTC. This gives the protein CATSDKGRDNYGYTF.

The chain recombines TRBV10-3 with TRBJ2-3, with D possibly matching TRBD1 (6 bases). From germline, CDR1 is ENHRY and CDR2 SYGVKD. Deletions cut 2 bases from V and 2 bases from J, with 8 bases between. This CDR3 spans 14 amino acids. CDR3 DNA: TGTGCCATCAGTGAGGGACAGTACACAGATACGCAGTATTTT. Protein product: CAISEGQYTDTQYF.

The CDR3 nucleotides read TGTGCCAGCACGACAGGGGCGTTTGAAGCTTTCTTT. Amino acid sequence: CASTTGAFEAFF. The V call is TRBV28, the J call TRBJ1-1; 8 bases line up with TRBD1. The CDR3 sequence is 12 residues long. Germline V CDR1 and CDR2: MDHEN, SYDVKM. Losses at the gene ends were 7 bases for V and 7 bases for J; bases not matched to a gene: 5.

The chain employs TRBV6-5 and TRBJ2-5; D perhaps matches TRBD2 (6 bases). This CDR3 has 13 residues. The V end lost 4 bases, the J end lost 3 bases, and 9 bases lay between the germline ends. From germline, CDR1 is MNHEY and CDR2 SVGAGI. The DNA for the CDR3 is TGTGCCAGCAGTTTAATAGCGGAAGAGACCCAGTACTTC. It yields the protein CASSLIAEETQYF.

This sequence joins TRBV10-3 and TRBJ2-7, with a tentative D call TRBD1 (6 bases). This CDR3 is 16 amino acids long. Looked up from germline, CDR1 is ENHRY and CDR2 is SYGVKD. Trimming took off 5 bases at V and 0 bases at J, with 17 bases between the two ends. The CDR3 spells CAISSPQGYSSYEQYF. As DNA, the CDR3 is TGTGCCATCAGTTCTCCTCAGGGGTATTCCTCCTACGAGCAGTACTTC.

This CDR3 is CASSPPRSYNEQFF. CDR3 DNA: TGTGCCAGCTCACCACCGCGAAGCTACAATGAGCAGTTCTTC. The V call is TRBV18, the J call TRBJ2-1, with D unclear. The CDR3 has 14 amino acids. Germline assignment: CDR1 KGHSH and CDR2 LQKENI. V was cut by 0 bases and J by 3 bases, with 6 bases left in between.

This chain connects TRBV5-1 to TRBJ2-3; D gene uncertain. Germline V CDR1 and CDR2: SGHRS, YFSETQ. Between the trimmed V and J ends, which lost 1 base and 1 base, there was a span of 13 bases. This CDR3 has 16 amino acids. The CDR3 region has the DNA TGCGCCAGCAGCTTGTCTCAGGTGACGCGCACAGATACGCAGTATTTT. This translates into CASSLSQVTRTDTQYF.

The rearrangement joins TRBV19 to TRBJ1-3, with D possibly matching TRBD1 (5 bases). CDR3 length equals 16 residues. Germline V gene lookup returns CDR1 LNHDA and CDR2 SQIVND (reference sequence). V was cut by 3 bases and J by 0 bases, with 12 bases left in between. The CDR3 loop reads CASSIDSFFSGNTIYF. In DNA, the CDR3 is TGTGCCAGTAGTATTGACAGCTTTTTCTCTGGAAACACCATATATTTT.

The chain employs TRBV25-1 and TRBJ2-3, with a weak D call TRBD1 (5 bases). The CDR3 has 16 residues. V was cut by 11 bases and J by 2 bases, with 23 bases left in between. Germline values: CDR1 MGHDK, CDR2 SYGVNS. The CDR3 DNA reads as TGTGCCGCCGGAGAAATAATCAGGGCGTCCACAGATACGCAGTATTTT. Its protein product is CAAGEIIRASTDTQYF.

J is TRBJ2-7 and V is TRBV4-1; 8 bases align to TRBD2. The CDR3 has 15 residues. With V trimmed by 4 bases and J by 4 bases, 9 bases remained unmatched. Germline-derived CDR1 and CDR2 are MGHRA and YSYEKL. DNA of the CDR3: TGCGCCAGCAGCCCCGTGGCGGGGGGCTTTTACGAGCAGTACTTC. It yields the protein CASSPVAGGFYEQYF.

The chain links TRBV4-2 to TRBJ2-7; 8 bases line up with TRBD2. Germline-derived CDR1 and CDR2 are LGHNA and YNFKEQ. Trimming at V came to 0 bases and at J to 0 bases, leaving 4 bases not matched to a gene. This CDR3 region has 16 residues. The CDR3 protein is CASSQDLAGSSYEQYF. Written as DNA, the CDR3 is TGTGCCAGCAGCCAAGACTTAGCGGGGAGCTCCTACGAGCAGTACTTC.

V gene TRBV9 combines with J gene TRBJ2-7, with 8 nucleotides matching TRBD1. Germline values: CDR1 SGDLS, CDR2 YYNGEE. Germline trimming cut 2 bases from V and 6 bases from J; bases unmatched to any gene: 4. CDR3 length equals 13 residues. CDR3 DNA: TGTGCCAGCAGCGTTGGGACAGGTTTCGAGCAGTACTTC. Its protein product is CASSVGTGFEQYF.

The chain employs TRBV5-1 and TRBJ1-5; D remains unclear. The CDR3 contains 13 residues. CDR1 is SGHRS, CDR2 YFSETQ, per germline. V was pared by 4 bases and J by 0 bases, with 5 bases between. CDR3 residues: CASSHSSNQPQHF. As DNA, the CDR3 is TGCGCCAGCAGCCATAGTAGCAATCAGCCCCAGCATTTT.

The genes are TRBV7-9 and TRBJ1-2; perhaps TRBD1 as D (5 bases). Looked up from germline, CDR1 is SEHNR and CDR2 is FQNEAQ (reference sequence). The CDR3 totals 13 residues. The V and J ends lost 2 bases and 8 bases respectively, with 12 bases between them. CDR3 in amino acids: CASSLWGDRGYTF. The CDR3 DNA follows: TGTGCCAGCAGCTTATGGGGGGATCGAGGCTACACCTTC.